The 9 T cell receptor beta chains given below trace back to one sample, sequenced in a study of OX40 agonist ivuxolimab in advanced cancers. Sequencing used immunoSEQ multiplex PCR; TCRdb keeps in-frame clones, though not all of them. The table has some 62,000 clones, more than 80% seen once; the top ten hold roughly 5.1%. The source material was CD4+ or CD8+ T cells sorted from blood, sampled in a trial of the OX40 agonist ivuxolimab. The source of these receptors is an adult with an advanced solid tumor such as melanoma, head and neck, liver or kidney cancer.

This clone was picked up one time. The V call is TRBV6-5, the J call TRBJ2-3; 7 nucleotides agree with TRBD2. Germline V gene sequence: CDR1 MNHEY, CDR2 SVGAGI. The CDR3 contains 15 residues. V shed 4 bases and J 2 bases; nucleotides not matched to a gene: 6. The CDR3 sequence: CASSSPSGNTDTQYF. CDR3 nucleotide sequence: TGTGCCAGCAGTTCCCCTAGCGGCAACACAGATACGCAGTATTTT.

This clone turned up a few times. V usage is TRBV6-6 and J usage is TRBJ1-1; D call uncertain. This CDR3 has 13 residues. The V end was cut by 2 bases, the J end by 3 bases, with 7 bases between. The germline V gene encodes CDR1 MNHNY and CDR2 SVGAGI (reference sequence). CDR3 DNA sequence: TGTGCCAGCAGTTACCAGGCGCACACTGAAGCTTTCTTT. It translates to CASSYQAHTEAFF.

This clone has a handful of counts. J is TRBJ1-5 and V is TRBV6-1; tentative D call: TRBD1 (5 bases). CDR1 is MNHNS, CDR2 SASEGT, per germline. Trimming left V 3 bases short and J 0 bases short, with 9 bases between. CDR3 length: 15 amino acids. The CDR3 sequence is CASSDLGGSNQPQHF. DNA of the CDR3: TGTGCCAGCAGTGATCTGGGGGGTAGCAATCAGCCCCAGCATTTT.

The gene calls are TRBV5-5 and TRBJ2-1; D possibly corresponds to TRBD2 (5 bases). The CDR3 is 15 amino acids. The germline V and J ends were trimmed by 4 bases and 7 bases, with 18 bases remaining between them. The germline CDR1 and CDR2 sequences are SGHKS and YYEKEE (reference sequence). The chain's CDR3 is CASSRLPPPGNEQFF. The CDR3 DNA follows: TGTGCCAGCAGCCGACTACCACCTCCTGGGAATGAGCAGTTCTTC. Full variable domain (missing parts from reference TRBV5-5 and TRBJ2-1): DAGVTQSPTHLIKTRGQQVTLRCSPISGHKSVSWYQQVLGQGPQFIFQYYEKEERGRGNFPDRFSARQFPNYSSELNVNALLLGDSALYLCASSRLPPPGNEQFFGPGTRLTVL.

A single count supports this clone. The J gene is TRBJ1-6, the V gene TRBV4-2; possible D gene TRBD1, 5 bases. V was shortened by 1 base and J by 8 bases, with 12 bases between the two germline ends. There are 15 residues in the CDR3. Germline V gene lookup returns CDR1 LGHNA and CDR2 YNFKEQ. CDR3 DNA sequence: TGTGCCAGCAGCCAAGGGCCGACAGACTATTCACCCCTCCACTTT. Translation: CASSQGPTDYSPLHF.

This chain uses TRBV9 with TRBJ2-1; D unresolved. The CDR3 runs 13 residues. The V end was cut by 2 bases, the J end by 6 bases, with 9 bases between. CDR1 is SGDLS, CDR2 YYNGEE, per germline. CDR3 in amino acids: CASSVTPTNEQFF. CDR3 DNA sequence: TGTGCCAGCAGCGTCACCCCAACCAATGAGCAGTTCTTC. Filled out from reference TRBV9 and TRBJ2-1, the complete variable domain reads DSGVTQTPKHLITATGQRVTLRCSPRSGDLSVYWYQQSLDQGLQFLIQYYNGEERAKGNILERFSAQQFPDLHSELNLSSLELGDSALYFCASSVTPTNEQFFGPGTRLTVL.

The chain is built from TRBV11-2 and TRBJ2-7, with D possibly TRBD2 on 5 matching bases. V lost 5 bases and J lost 12, with 14 bases in between. CDR1 and CDR2 from the germline V gene are SGHAT and FQNNGV. This CDR3 region has 11 residues. The CDR3 DNA reads TGTGCCAGCAGCCTCGGTTTCAGCGGGTACTTC. It encodes CASSLGFSGYF.

This chain uses TRBV5-1 with TRBJ2-3; D call uncertain. Trimming removed 2 bases at V and 3 bases at J, with 7 bases between. CDR1 and CDR2 (germline): SGHRS, YFSETQ. The CDR3 spans 13 residues. In nucleotides, the CDR3 is TGCGCCAGCAGCTTCTCGAGAACAGATACGCAGTATTTT. Its protein is CASSFSRTDTQYF.

The chain employs TRBV5-1 and TRBJ1-3; D gene uncertain. Germline loops: CDR1 SGHRS, CDR2 YFSETQ. V dropped 4 bases and J dropped 4 bases, with 12 bases sitting between them. The CDR3 is made up of 14 amino acids. This chain's CDR3 is CASSLGRVGNTIYF. The CDR3 DNA is TGCGCCAGCAGCCTAGGTAGGGTCGGAAACACCATATATTTT. The full variable domain, with the rest looked up from reference TRBV5-1 and TRBJ1-3, is KAGVTQTPRYLIKTRGQQVTLSCSPISGHRSVSWYQQTPGQGLQFLFEYFSETQRNKGNFPGRFSGRQFSNSRSEMNVSTLELGDSALYLCASSLGRVGNTIYFGEGSWLTVV.